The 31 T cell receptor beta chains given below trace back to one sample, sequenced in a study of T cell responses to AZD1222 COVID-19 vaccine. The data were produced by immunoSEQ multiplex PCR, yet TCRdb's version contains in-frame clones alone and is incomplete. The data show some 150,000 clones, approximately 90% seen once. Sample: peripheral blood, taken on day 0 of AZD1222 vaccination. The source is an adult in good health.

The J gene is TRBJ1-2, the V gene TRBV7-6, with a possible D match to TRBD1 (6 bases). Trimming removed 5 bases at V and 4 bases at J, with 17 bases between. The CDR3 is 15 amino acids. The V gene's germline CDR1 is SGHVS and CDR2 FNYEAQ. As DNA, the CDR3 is TGTGCCAGCAGCCCCGGGGGGGCGCATGGCTATGGCTACACCTTC. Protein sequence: CASSPGGAHGYGYTF.

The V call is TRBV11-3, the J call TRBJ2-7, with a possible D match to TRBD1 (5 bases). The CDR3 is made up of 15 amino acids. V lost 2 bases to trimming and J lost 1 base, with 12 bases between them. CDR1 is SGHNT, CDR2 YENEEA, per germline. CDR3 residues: CASSLNGQASYEQYF. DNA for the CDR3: TGTGCCAGCAGCTTAAACGGACAAGCTTCCTACGAGCAGTACTTC.

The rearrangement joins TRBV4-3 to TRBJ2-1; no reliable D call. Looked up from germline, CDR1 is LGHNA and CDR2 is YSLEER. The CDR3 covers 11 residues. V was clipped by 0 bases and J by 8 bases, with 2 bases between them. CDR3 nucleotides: TGCGCCAGCAGCCAAGAATATGAGCAGTTCTTC. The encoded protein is CASSQEYEQFF.

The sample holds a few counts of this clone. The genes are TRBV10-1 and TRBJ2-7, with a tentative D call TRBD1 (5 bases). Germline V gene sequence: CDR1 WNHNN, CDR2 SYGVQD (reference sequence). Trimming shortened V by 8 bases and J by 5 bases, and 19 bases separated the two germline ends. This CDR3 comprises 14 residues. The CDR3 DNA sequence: TGCGCCAGCCTGGGGCCCGAGATTTGGAACGAGCAGTACTTC. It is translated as CASLGPEIWNEQYF.

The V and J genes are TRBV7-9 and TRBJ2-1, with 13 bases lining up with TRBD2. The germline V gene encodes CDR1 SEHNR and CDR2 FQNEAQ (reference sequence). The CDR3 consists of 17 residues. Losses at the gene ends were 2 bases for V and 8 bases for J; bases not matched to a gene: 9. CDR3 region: CASSLFRLAGGVDEQFF. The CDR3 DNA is TGTGCCAGCAGCTTATTTCGACTAGCGGGAGGAGTGGATGAGCAGTTCTTC.

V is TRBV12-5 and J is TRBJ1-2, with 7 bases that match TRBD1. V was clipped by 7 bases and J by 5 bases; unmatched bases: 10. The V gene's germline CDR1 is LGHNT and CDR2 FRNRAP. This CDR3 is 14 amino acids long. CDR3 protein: CASVGGAGTYGYTF. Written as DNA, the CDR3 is TGTGCTAGTGTAGGGGGCGCTGGGACATATGGCTACACCTTC.

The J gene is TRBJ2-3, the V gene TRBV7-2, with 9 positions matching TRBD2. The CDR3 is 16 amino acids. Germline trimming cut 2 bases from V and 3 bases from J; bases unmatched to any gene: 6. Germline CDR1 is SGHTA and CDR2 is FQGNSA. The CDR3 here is CASSLLSGSGTDTQYF. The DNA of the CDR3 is TGTGCCAGCAGCTTACTTAGCGGGAGCGGGACAGATACGCAGTATTTT.

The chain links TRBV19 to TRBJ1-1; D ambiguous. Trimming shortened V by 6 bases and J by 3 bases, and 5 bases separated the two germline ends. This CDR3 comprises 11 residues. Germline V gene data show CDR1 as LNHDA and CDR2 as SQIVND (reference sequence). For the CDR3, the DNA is TGTGCCAGTAGCGTGGACACTGAAGCTTTCTTT. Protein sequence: CASSVDTEAFF.

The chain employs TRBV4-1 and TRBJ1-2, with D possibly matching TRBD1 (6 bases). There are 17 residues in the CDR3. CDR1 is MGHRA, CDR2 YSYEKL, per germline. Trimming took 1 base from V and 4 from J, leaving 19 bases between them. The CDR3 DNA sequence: TGCGCCAGCAGCCAAGTCGTCATCCCAGGACAGCCCTATGGCTACACCTTC. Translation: CASSQVVIPGQPYGYTF.

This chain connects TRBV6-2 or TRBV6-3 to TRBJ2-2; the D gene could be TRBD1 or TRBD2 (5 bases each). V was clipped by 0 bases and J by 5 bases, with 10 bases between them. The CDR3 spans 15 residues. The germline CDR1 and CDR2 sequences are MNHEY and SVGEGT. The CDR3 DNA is TGTGCCAGCAGTTACTCGGGTTGGGGGACCGGGGAGCTGTTTTTT. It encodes CASSYSGWGTGELFF.

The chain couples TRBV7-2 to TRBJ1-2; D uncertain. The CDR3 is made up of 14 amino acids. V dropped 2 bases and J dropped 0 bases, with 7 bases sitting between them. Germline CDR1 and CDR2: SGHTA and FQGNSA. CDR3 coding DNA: TGTGCCAGCAGCTTATCCGGAACTAACTATGGCTACACCTTC. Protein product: CASSLSGTNYGYTF.

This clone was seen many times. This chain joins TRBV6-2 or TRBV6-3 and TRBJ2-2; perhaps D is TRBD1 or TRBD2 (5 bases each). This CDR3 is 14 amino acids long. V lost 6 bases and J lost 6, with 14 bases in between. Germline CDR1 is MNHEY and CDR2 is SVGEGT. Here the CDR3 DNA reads TGTGCCAGCAGCTGGGGCAGGGACCCCGGGGAGCTGTTTTTT. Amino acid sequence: CASSWGRDPGELFF.

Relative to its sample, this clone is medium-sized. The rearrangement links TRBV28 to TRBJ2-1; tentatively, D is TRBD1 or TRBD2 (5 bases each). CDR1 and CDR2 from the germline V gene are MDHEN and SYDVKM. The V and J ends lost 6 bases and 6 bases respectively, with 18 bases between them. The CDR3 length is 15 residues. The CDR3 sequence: CASSQGRRGTNEQFF. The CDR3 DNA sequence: TGTGCCAGCAGCCAGGGACGTCGGGGCACCAATGAGCAGTTCTTC.

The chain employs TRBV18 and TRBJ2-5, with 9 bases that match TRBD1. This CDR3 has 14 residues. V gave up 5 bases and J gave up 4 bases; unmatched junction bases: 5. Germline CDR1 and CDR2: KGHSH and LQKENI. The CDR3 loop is CASSKQGATETQYF. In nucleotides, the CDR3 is TGTGCCAGCTCAAAACAGGGGGCTACAGAGACCCAGTACTTC.

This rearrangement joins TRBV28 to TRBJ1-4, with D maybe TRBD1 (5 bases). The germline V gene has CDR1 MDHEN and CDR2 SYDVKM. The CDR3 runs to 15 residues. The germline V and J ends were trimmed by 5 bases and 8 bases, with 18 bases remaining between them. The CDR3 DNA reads TGTGCCAGCAGTGCACAGGTCGCGACGGGCGAAAAACTGTTTTTT. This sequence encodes CASSAQVATGEKLFF.

The DNA for the CDR3 is TGTGCCAGCAGTTACTCAGGTGGGAACACTGAAGCTTTCTTT. Its translation is CASSYSGGNTEAFF. The V call is TRBV6-6, the J call TRBJ1-1; D ambiguous. The V gene's germline CDR1 is MNHNY and CDR2 SVGAGI (reference sequence). The CDR3 runs 14 residues. The V end was cut by 0 bases, the J end by 1 base, with 6 bases between.

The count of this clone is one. The CDR3 region is CASSLPGASGGPLYEQYF. The DNA for the CDR3 is TGTGCCAGCAGCCTACCCGGGGCTAGCGGGGGCCCGCTTTACGAGCAGTACTTC. V usage is TRBV4-2 and J usage is TRBJ2-7; 10 nucleotides match TRBD2. The V gene's germline CDR1 is LGHNA and CDR2 YNFKEQ. The CDR3 runs to 18 residues. The junction had 16 bases not matched to a gene; V was cut back by 4 bases and J by 4 bases.

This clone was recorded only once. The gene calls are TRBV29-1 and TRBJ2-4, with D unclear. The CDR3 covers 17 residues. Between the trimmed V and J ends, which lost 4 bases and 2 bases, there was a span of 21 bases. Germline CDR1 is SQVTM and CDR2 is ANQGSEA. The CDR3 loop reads CSVAGPPTDFTKNIQYF. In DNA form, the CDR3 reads TGCAGCGTTGCCGGGCCACCCACTGATTTTACCAAAAACATTCAGTACTTC.

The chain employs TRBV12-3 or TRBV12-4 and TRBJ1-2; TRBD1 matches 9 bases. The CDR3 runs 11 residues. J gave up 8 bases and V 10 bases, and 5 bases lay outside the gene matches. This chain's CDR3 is CATGTGRGYTF. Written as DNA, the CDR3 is TGTGCCACTGGGACAGGGCGCGGCTACACCTTC.

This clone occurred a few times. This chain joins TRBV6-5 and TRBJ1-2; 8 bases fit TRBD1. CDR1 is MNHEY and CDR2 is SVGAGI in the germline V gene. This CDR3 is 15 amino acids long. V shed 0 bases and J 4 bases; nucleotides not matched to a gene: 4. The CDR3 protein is CASSYSTGAVYGYTF. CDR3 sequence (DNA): TGTGCCAGCAGTTACTCGACAGGGGCAGTCTATGGCTACACCTTC.

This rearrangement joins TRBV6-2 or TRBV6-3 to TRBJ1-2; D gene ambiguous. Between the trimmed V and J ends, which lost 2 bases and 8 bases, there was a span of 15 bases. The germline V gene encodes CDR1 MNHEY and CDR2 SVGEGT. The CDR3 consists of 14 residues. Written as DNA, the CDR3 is TGTGCCAGCAGTTACCCAACGACAACTTACGGCTACACCTTC. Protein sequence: CASSYPTTTYGYTF.

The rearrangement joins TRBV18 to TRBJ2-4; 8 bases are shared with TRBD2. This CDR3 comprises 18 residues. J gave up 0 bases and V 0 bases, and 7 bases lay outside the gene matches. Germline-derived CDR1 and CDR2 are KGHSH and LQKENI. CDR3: CASSPPGTSVAAKNIQYF. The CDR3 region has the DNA TGTGCCAGCTCACCACCTGGGACTAGTGTGGCAGCCAAAAACATTCAGTACTTC. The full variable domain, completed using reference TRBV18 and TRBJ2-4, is NAGVMQNPRHLVRRRGQEARLRCSPMKGHSHVYWYRQLPEEGLKFMVYLQKENIIDESGMPKERFSAEFPKEGPSILRIQQVVRGDSAAYFCASSPPGTSVAAKNIQYFGAGTRLSVL.

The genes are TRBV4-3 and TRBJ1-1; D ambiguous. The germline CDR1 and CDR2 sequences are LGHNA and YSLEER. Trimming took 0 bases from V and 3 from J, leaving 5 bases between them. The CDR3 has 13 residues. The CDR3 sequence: CASSQEIDTEAFF. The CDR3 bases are TGCGCCAGCAGCCAAGAGATAGACACTGAAGCTTTCTTT.

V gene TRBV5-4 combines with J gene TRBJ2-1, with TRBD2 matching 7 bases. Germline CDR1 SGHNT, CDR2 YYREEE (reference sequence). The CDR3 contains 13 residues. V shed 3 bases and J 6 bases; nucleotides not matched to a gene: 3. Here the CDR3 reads CASSWTSSNEQFF. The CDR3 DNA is TGTGCCAGCAGCTGGACTAGTTCCAATGAGCAGTTCTTC.

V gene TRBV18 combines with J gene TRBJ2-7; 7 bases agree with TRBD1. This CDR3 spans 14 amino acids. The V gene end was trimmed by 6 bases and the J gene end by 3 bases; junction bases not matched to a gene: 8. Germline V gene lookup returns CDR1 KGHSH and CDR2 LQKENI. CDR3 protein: CASSPGTVFYEQYF. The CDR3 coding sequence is TGTGCCAGCTCTCCCGGGACAGTTTTCTACGAGCAGTACTTC.

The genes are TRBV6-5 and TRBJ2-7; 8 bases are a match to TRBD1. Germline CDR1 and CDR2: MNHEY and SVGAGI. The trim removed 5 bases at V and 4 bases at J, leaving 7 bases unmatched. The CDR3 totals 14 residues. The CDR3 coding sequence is TGTGCCAGCAGTACCCTGGACAGGGTGTACGAGCAGTACTTC. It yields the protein CASSTLDRVYEQYF.

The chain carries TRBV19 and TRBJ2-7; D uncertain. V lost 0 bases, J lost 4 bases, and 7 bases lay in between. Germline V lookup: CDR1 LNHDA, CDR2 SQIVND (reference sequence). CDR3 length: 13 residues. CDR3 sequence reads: CASSIDRDYEQYF. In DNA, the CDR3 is TGTGCCAGTAGTATAGATCGAGATTACGAGCAGTACTTC.

Here the CDR3 reads CASSLGPSRDSENYEQYF. The CDR3 nucleotides are TGTGCCAGCAGCTTAGGCCCATCCCGGGACTCCGAAAACTACGAGCAGTACTTC. This chain uses TRBV13 with TRBJ2-7; possible D gene TRBD2, 6 bases. Germline CDR1 reads PRHDT; CDR2 reads FYEKMQ (reference sequence). V lost 0 bases and J lost 3, with 21 bases in between. The CDR3 length is 18 residues.

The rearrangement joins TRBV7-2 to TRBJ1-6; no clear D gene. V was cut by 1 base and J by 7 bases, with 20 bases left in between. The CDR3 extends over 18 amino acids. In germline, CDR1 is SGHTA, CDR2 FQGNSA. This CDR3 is CASSLVTAGSVMNSPLHF. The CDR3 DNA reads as TGTGCCAGCAGCTTAGTGACCGCCGGATCCGTAATGAATTCACCCCTCCACTTT.

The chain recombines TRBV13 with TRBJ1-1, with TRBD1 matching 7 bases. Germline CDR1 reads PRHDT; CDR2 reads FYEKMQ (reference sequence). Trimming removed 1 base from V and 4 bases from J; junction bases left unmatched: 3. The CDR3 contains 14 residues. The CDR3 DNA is TGTGCCAGCAGCTTAGCAGGGGGGGCCACTGAAGCTTTCTTT. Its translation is CASSLAGGATEAFF.

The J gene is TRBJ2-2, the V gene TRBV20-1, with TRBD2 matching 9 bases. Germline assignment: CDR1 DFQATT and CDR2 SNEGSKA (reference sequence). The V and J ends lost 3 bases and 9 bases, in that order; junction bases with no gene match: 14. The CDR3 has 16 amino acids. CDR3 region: CSASFRLAGPVRELFF. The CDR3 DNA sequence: TGCAGTGCTAGTTTTCGTCTAGCGGGACCCGTGAGGGAGCTGTTTTTT.